Given below is one T cell receptor beta chain in context. Its antigen remains unidentified. Sequencing was performed with immunoSEQ multiplex PCR; in TCRdb, only in-frame clones are kept and a portion is missing. The sample lists under 130,000 clones; around 89% were seen once. The record originates from a study of identifying expanded T cells in peripheral blood. Study observations and caveats: Technical replicates showed about 1.1 changed clones; two weeks roughly 15; four weeks 19.

This sequence originates from a person aged 18 to 75 in good health. The sample was blood.

In DNA form, the CDR3 reads TGTGCCAGCAGCGGCCAGGGGGGAGTTGGTCAAAACATTCAGTACTTC. Translation gives CASSGQGGVGQNIQYF. This chain connects TRBV13 to TRBJ2-4; possibly TRBD1 for D (7 bases). V gave up 5 bases and J gave up 5 bases, with 19 bases separating them. This CDR3 is 16 amino acids long. The germline V gene has CDR1 PRHDT and CDR2 FYEKMQ (reference sequence).